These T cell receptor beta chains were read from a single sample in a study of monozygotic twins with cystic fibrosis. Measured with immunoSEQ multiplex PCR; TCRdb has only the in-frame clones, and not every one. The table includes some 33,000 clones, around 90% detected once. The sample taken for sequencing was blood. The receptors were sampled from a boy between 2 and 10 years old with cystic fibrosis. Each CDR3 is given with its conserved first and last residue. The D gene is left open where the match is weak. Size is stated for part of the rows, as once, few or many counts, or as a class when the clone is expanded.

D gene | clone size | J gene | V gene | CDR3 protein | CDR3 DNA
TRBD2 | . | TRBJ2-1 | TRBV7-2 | CASSLRGSGGYPNEQFF | TGTGCCAGCAGCCTAAGGGGTAGCGGGGGGTACCCCAATGAGCAGTTCTTC
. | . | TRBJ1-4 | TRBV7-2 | CASSPGPLLNEKLFF | TGTGCCAGCAGCCCAGGCCCCCTCCTTAATGAAAAACTGTTTTTT
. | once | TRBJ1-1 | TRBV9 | CASSVAGGDQSTEAFF | TGTGCCAGCAGCGTAGCGGGGGGGGATCAGAGCACTGAAGCTTTCTTT
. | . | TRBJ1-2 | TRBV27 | CASSWEGGYGYTF | TGTGCCAGCAGTTGGGAGGGGGGATATGGCTACACCTTC
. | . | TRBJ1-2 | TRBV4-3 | CASSQDPPPNYGYTF | TGCGCCAGCAGCCAAGATCCTCCCCCTAACTATGGCTACACCTTC
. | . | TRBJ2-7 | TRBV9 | CASSVSPLSYEQYF | TGTGCCAGCAGCGTAAGCCCGCTCTCCTACGAGCAGTACTTC
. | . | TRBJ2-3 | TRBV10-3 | CASKPGESTDTQYF | TGTGCCTCCAAGCCAGGGGAGAGCACAGATACGCAGTATTTT
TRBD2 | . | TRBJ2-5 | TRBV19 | CASSPSGGETQYF | TGTGCCAGTAGCCCTAGCGGGGGAGAGACCCAGTACTTC
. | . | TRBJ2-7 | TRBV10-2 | CASDSGGHEQYF | TGCGCCAGTGACTCCGGGGGCCACGAGCAGTACTTC
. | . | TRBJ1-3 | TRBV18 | CASSPRGIGDTIYF | TGTGCCAGCTCACCACGAGGGATCGGGGACACCATATATTTT
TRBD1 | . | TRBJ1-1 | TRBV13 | CANHKPGQGVYTEAFF | TGTGCCAACCACAAACCGGGACAGGGGGTATACACTGAAGCTTTCTTT
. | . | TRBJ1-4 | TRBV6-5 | CASSYLWDGNEKLFF | TGTGCCAGCAGTTACCTGTGGGACGGTAATGAAAAACTGTTTTTT
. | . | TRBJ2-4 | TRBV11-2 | CASSPLAKNIQYF | TGTGCCAGCAGCCCCCTAGCCAAAAACATTCAGTACTTC
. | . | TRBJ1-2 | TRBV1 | CTSSCNYGYTF | TGCACCAGCAGCTGTAATTATGGCTACACCTTC
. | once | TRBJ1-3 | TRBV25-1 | CASSEFYRETSGNTIYF | TGTGCCAGCAGTGAATTTTACAGGGAAACCTCTGGAAACACCATATATTTT
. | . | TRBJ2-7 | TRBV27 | CASSRTGNYEQYF | TGTGCCAGCAGCCGAACGGGAAACTACGAGCAGTACTTC
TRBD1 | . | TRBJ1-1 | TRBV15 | CATSRVTGGTEAFF | TGTGCCACCAGCAGAGTCACAGGGGGCACTGAAGCTTTCTTT
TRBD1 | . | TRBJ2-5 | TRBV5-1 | CASRTGAGQETQYF | TGCGCCAGCAGAACAGGGGCAGGGCAAGAGACCCAGTACTTC
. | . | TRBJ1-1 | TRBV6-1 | CASSEEVLSPEAFF | TGTGCCAGCAGTGAAGAAGTACTGAGTCCAGAAGCTTTCTTT
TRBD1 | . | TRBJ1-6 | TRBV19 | CASSRVTGANSPLHF | TGTGCCAGTAGTAGGGTGACAGGGGCGAATTCACCCCTCCACTTT
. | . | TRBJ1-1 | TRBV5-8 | CASSSQVRTEAFF | TGTGCCAGCAGCTCACAGGTCCGGACTGAAGCTTTCTTT
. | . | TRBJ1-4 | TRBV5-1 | CASSLEGRSEKLFF | TGCGCCAGCAGCTTAGAGGGGCGTAGTGAAAAACTGTTTTTT
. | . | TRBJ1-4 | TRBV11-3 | CASSSDRATNEKLFF | TGTGCCAGCAGCTCGGACAGAGCAACTAATGAAAAACTGTTTTTT
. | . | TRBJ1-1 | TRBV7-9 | CASSHPGWEMNTEAFF | TGTGCCAGCAGCCACCCTGGTTGGGAAATGAACACTGAAGCTTTCTTT
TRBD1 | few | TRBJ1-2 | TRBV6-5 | CASSYGLFGTGTGYTF | TGTGCCAGCAGTTACGGGCTATTTGGGACAGGGACTGGCTACACCTTC
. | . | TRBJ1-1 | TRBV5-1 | CASSLSNTEAFF | TGCGCCAGCAGCTTGAGTAACACTGAAGCTTTCTTT
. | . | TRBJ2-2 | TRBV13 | CASSPPVDLNTGELFF | TGTGCCAGCAGCCCCCCGGTGGATTTGAACACCGGGGAGCTGTTTTTT
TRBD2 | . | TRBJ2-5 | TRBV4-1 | CASSQDPSGGLKTQYF | TGCGCCAGCAGCCAAGATCCGAGCGGGGGGTTAAAGACCCAGTACTTC
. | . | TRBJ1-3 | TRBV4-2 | CASSQSPSGSGNTIYF | TGTGCCAGCAGCCAATCCCCGAGTGGGTCTGGAAACACCATATATTTT
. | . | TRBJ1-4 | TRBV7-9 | CASSPPGPVWVVSEKLFF | TGTGCCAGCAGCCCACCAGGACCCGTTTGGGTTGTTAGTGAAAAACTGTTTTTT
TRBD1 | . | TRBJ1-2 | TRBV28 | CASRGDRNYGYTF | TGTGCCAGCAGGGGGGACAGGAACTATGGCTACACCTTC
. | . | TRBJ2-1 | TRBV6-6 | CASSYGGDTEQFF | TGTGCCAGCAGTTACGGTGGGGACACCGAGCAGTTCTTC
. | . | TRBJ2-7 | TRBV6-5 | CASSRDFRGYEQYF | TGTGCCAGCAGCCGGGACTTTCGAGGCTACGAGCAGTACTTC
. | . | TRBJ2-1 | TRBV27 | CASSARTNYEQFF | TGTGCCAGCAGTGCCCGGACTAATTATGAGCAGTTCTTC
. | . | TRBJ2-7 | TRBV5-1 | CASSLKGSYEQYF | TGCGCCAGCAGCTTGAAGGGATCCTACGAGCAGTACTTC
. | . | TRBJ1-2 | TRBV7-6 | CASSLSTVYGYTF | TGTGCCAGCAGCTTATCGACAGTCTATGGCTACACCTTC
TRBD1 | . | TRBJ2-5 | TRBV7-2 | CASSFNAGGMETQYF | TGTGCCAGCAGCTTCAATGCAGGGGGCATGGAGACCCAGTACTTC
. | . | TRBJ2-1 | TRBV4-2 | CASSHGSYNEQFF | TGTGCCAGCAGCCACGGGAGCTACAATGAGCAGTTCTTC
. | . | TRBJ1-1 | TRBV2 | CASREETVTEAFF | TGTGCCAGCAGGGAGGAGACGGTTACTGAAGCTTTCTTT
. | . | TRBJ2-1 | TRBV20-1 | CSARGTREQFF | TGCAGTGCTAGAGGGACACGGGAGCAGTTCTTC
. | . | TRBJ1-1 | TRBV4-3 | CASSQPGQTQDEAFF | TGCGCCAGCAGCCAACCAGGACAGACGCAGGATGAAGCTTTCTTT
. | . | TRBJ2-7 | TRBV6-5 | CASSFGQLSYEQYF | TGTGCCAGCAGTTTCGGACAGCTTTCCTACGAGCAGTACTTC
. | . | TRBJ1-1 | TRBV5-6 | CASSLARQGNTEAFF | TGTGCCAGCAGCTTGGCCCGCCAGGGGAACACTGAAGCTTTCTTT
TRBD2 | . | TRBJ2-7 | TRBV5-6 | CASSLTGGRHEQYF | TGTGCCAGCAGCTTGACGGGAGGGCGCCACGAGCAGTACTTC
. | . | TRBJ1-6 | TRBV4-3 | CASSQETLADSQNSPLHF | TGCGCCAGCAGCCAAGAAACTCTCGCGGACAGCCAAAATTCACCCCTCCACTTT
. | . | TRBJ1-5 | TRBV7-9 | CASSLQGDQPQHF | TGTGCCAGCAGCCTACAGGGAGATCAGCCCCAGCATTTT
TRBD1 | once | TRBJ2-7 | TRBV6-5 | CASSYSTGMDEQYF | TGTGCCAGCAGTTACTCGACAGGGATGGACGAGCAGTACTTC
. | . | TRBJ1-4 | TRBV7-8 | CASSFVERGKLFF | TGTGCCAGCAGCTTTGTAGAGCGTGGAAAACTGTTTTTT
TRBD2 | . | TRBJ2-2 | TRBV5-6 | CASSVGLAANTGELFF | TGTGCCAGCAGCGTGGGACTAGCGGCGAACACCGGGGAGCTGTTTTTT
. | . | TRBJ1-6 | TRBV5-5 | CASSSLALGNSPLHF | TGTGCCAGCAGCTCCCTCGCATTGGGAAATTCACCCCTCCACTTT
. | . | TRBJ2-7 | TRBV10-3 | CAILDSSYEQYF | TGTGCCATCTTAGACAGCTCCTACGAGCAGTACTTC